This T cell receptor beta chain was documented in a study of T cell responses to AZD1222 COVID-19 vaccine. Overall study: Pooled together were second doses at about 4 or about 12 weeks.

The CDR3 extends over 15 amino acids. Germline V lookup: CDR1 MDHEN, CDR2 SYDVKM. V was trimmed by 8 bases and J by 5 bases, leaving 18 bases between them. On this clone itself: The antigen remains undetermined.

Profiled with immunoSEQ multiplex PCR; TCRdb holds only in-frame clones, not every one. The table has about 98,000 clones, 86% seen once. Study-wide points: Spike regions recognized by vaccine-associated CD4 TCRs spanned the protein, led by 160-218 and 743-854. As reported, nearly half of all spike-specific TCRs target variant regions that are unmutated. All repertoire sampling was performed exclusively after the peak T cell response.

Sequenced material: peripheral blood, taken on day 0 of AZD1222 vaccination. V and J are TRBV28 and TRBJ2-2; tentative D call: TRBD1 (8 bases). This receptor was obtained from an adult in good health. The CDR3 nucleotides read TGTGCCAGCCGACCGAACAGGGGGGGGACCGGGGAGCTGTTTTTT. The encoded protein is CASRPNRGGTGELFF.